This record concerns one T cell receptor beta chain sequence. In the original workflow: Cell counts per sample came from amplifying reference gene primers. Sequencing was performed with immunoSEQ multiplex PCR; in TCRdb, only in-frame clones are kept and a portion is missing. The DNA was the basis for D and trimming; V, J and clone size are from that table. The sample gives 25,000 to 35,000 clones, 75% to 90% of which show up once; 15% to 20% is in the top ten. The entry originates in a study of blood T cell repertoires in COVID-19. The overall study: The origin of the acute and convalescent COVID-19 samples was the United States, Italy and Spain. Sources were T cells, B-cell-depleted T cells, or PBMCs; the material itself was cDNA or gDNA.

CDR1 is MNHNS and CDR2 is SASEGT in the germline V gene. The CDR3 has 15 residues. After removal of 2 bases from V and 9 bases from J, the junction contained 12 bases not matched to a gene. The origin of this receptor is a man older than 75 with acute or convalescent COVID-19. V gene TRBV6-1 combines with J gene TRBJ2-5; 7 bases match TRBD2. Sequencing input: peripheral blood. This CDR3 is CASSEPRGEGGPQYF. The CDR3, as DNA: TGTGCCAGCAGTGAACCCCGAGGGGAGGGCGGGCCCCAGTACTTC.